These 31 T cell receptor beta chains came from one sample sequenced in a study of T cell changes during pregnancy in multiple sclerosis. Some clones are missing from TCRdb's copy, which holds only in-frame ones; the method was immunoSEQ multiplex PCR. Of about 100,000 clones in the sample, roughly nine tenths are singletons; the top ten hold about 3.2%. The sample consisted of peripheral blood, taken after pregnancy. The receptors come from a female donor with multiple sclerosis, enrolled in a pregnancy study.

CDR3 bases: TGTGCCAGCCGGTCACAGGGGGCCCACGAGCAGTACTTC. It specifies CASRSQGAHEQYF. The rearrangement joins TRBV2 to TRBJ2-7; 9 nucleotides match TRBD1. This CDR3 comprises 13 residues. Germline CDR1 SNHLY, CDR2 FYNNEI. V lost 8 bases, J lost 5 bases, and 7 bases stayed unmatched.

This clone appeared a few times. The chain joins TRBV6-6 to TRBJ2-7; the D gene is possibly TRBD2 (5 bases). Trimming took 6 bases from V and 6 from J, leaving 9 bases between them. CDR1 MNHNY and CDR2 SVGAGI come from the germline V gene (reference sequence). The CDR3 contains 11 residues. CDR3 coding DNA: TGTGCCAGCAGCCCCGGAGGCGAGCAGTACTTC. It codes for CASSPGGEQYF.

This rearrangement joins TRBV19 to TRBJ1-5; TRBD1 might be the D (6 bases). V lost 7 bases and J 4 bases, leaving 17 bases between the germline ends. CDR1 and CDR2 (germline): LNHDA, SQIVND (reference sequence). This CDR3 spans 15 amino acids. CDR3 coding DNA: TGTGCCAGTAAGGGGGACACCCGAGATAATCAGCCCCAGCATTTT. The encoded protein is CASKGDTRDNQPQHF.

The chain has TRBV27 and TRBJ2-7; 7 bases map to TRBD1. The germline CDR1 and CDR2 sequences are MNHEY and SMNVEV (reference sequence). J was trimmed by 3 bases and V by 6 bases; bases with no gene match: 5. This CDR3 region has 13 residues. CDR3 sequence reads: CASRGQNNYEQYF. CDR3 nucleotide sequence: TGTGCCAGCAGGGGACAGAACAACTACGAGCAGTACTTC.

This rearrangement joins TRBV19 to TRBJ2-7; no firm D call. The CDR3 covers 13 residues. Between the trimmed V and J ends, which lost 4 bases and 6 bases, there was a span of 13 bases. From germline, CDR1 is LNHDA and CDR2 SQIVND (reference sequence). This chain's CDR3 is CASSTGLSLEQYF. CDR3 in DNA: TGTGCCAGTAGTACAGGTCTCTCTCTCGAGCAGTACTTC. Together with reference TRBV19 and TRBJ2-7, the CDR3 gives the full variable domain: DGGITQSPKYLFRKEGQNVTLSCEQNLNHDAMYWYRQDPGQGLRLIYYSQIVNDFQKGDIAEGYSVSREKKESFPLTVTSAQKNPTAFYLCASSTGLSLEQYFGPGTRLTVT.

This clone was detected once. This chain connects TRBV11-2 to TRBJ2-7; 7 bases map to TRBD1. CDR3 length: 13 residues. Per germline, CDR1 SGHAT and CDR2 FQNNGV. V was clipped by 5 bases and J by 3 bases; unmatched bases: 4. The chain's CDR3 is CASSAGGGYEQYF. The CDR3 DNA is TGTGCCAGCAGCGCAGGGGGTGGCTACGAGCAGTACTTC.

The J gene is TRBJ2-7, the V gene TRBV30; D unclear. Germline V gives CDR1 GTSNPN, CDR2 SVGIG (reference sequence). Trimming pared 2 bases from V and 3 bases from J, leaving 5 bases between. The CDR3 is made up of 11 amino acids. The CDR3 region has the DNA TGTGCCTGGAGTCCCGGCTACGAGCAGTACTTC. It translates to CAWSPGYEQYF.

The CDR3 loop is CASSSSGGPYEQYF. The CDR3 nucleotides are TGTGCCAGCAGTTCGAGCGGGGGGCCTTACGAGCAGTACTTC. This chain uses TRBV6-1 with TRBJ2-7, with TRBD2 matching over 9 bases. CDR3 length: 14 residues. V lost 5 bases and J lost 4; bases outside the gene matches: 6. Germline CDR1 and CDR2: MNHNS and SASEGT.

V is TRBV7-2 and J is TRBJ2-5; D gene unclear. Per germline, CDR1 SGHTA and CDR2 FQGNSA. CDR3 length: 13 residues. Trimming shortened V by 3 bases and J by 1 base, and 6 bases separated the two germline ends. This CDR3 is CASSFNIQETQYF. In DNA form, the CDR3 reads TGTGCCAGCAGCTTTAACATCCAAGAGACCCAGTACTTC.

The chain joins TRBV9 to TRBJ1-3; D is uncertain. Trimming removed 3 bases from V and 7 bases from J, with 8 bases in between. Germline CDR1 SGDLS, CDR2 YYNGEE. This CDR3 has 12 amino acids. The CDR3 coding sequence is TGTGCCAGCAGCGGAGCAACGAACACCATATATTTT. Translation gives CASSGATNTIYF.

The V and J genes are TRBV7-3 and TRBJ2-5, with D perhaps TRBD2 (5 bases). Germline V CDR1 and CDR2: SGHTA, FQGTGA. The CDR3 runs 13 residues. V dropped 5 bases and J dropped 5 bases, with 12 bases sitting between them. The CDR3 sequence: CASSPRVRETQYF. The CDR3 DNA reads as TGTGCCAGCAGCCCGCGGGTACGGGAGACCCAGTACTTC.

The rearrangement links TRBV6-5 to TRBJ2-7, with 8 bases lining up with TRBD1. J was trimmed by 3 bases and V by 8 bases; bases with no gene match: 6. Germline CDR1 MNHEY, CDR2 SVGAGI. There are 13 residues in the CDR3. DNA of the CDR3: TGTGCCAGCGGACAGGGAAGGTACTACGAGCAGTACTTC. Translating gives CASGQGRYYEQYF.

The chain uses TRBV27 and TRBJ1-6; TRBD1 is a possible D gene (5 bases). V was pared by 3 bases and J by 8 bases, with 8 bases between. Germline CDR1 MNHEY, CDR2 SMNVEV (reference sequence). This CDR3 is 13 amino acids long. CDR3 bases: TGTGCCAGCAGTTTTCGGACATATTCACCCCTCCACTTT. Translated: CASSFRTYSPLHF.

The V and J genes are TRBV7-2 and TRBJ1-6; tentatively, D is TRBD1 (6 bases). The CDR3 is 17 residues long. The germline V gene encodes CDR1 SGHTA and CDR2 FQGNSA. The V end was cut by 2 bases, the J end by 7 bases, with 18 bases between. The CDR3 reads CASSLRNSDSKNSPLHF. CDR3 nucleotides: TGTGCCAGCAGCTTACGTAACTCGGACAGCAAAAATTCACCCCTCCACTTT.

CDR3 coding DNA: TGTGCCAGCTCACCACTCGGGATGAGGGACTCTGACAATGAGCAGTTCTTC. It encodes CASSPLGMRDSDNEQFF. The genes are TRBV18 and TRBJ2-1, with D perhaps matching TRBD2 (6 bases). The CDR3 is made up of 17 amino acids. Germline V gene sequence: CDR1 KGHSH, CDR2 LQKENI. V lost 1 base, J lost 5 bases, and 18 bases lay in between.

The chain links TRBV14 to TRBJ1-6; weak D call: TRBD1 (6 bases). This CDR3 spans 16 amino acids. The V end lost 0 bases, the J end lost 1 base, and 7 bases lay between the germline ends. Germline V gives CDR1 SGHDN, CDR2 FVKESK. The CDR3 coding sequence is TGTGCCAGCAGCCAAGAGAGGGGGTCCTATAATTCACCCCTCCACTTT. It is translated as CASSQERGSYNSPLHF.

This clone is a singleton in its sample. V and J are TRBV30 and TRBJ2-6, with TRBD2 matching 7 bases. V lost 0 bases and J lost 1; bases outside the gene matches: 0. Germline V lookup: CDR1 GTSNPN, CDR2 SVGIG (reference sequence). The CDR3 contains 15 residues. The DNA for the CDR3 is TGTGCCTGGAGTGTGGGAGGGTCTGGGGCCAACGTCCTGACTTTC. It translates to CAWSVGGSGANVLTF. Variable domain in full (rest from reference TRBV30 and TRBJ2-6): SQTIHQWPATLVQPVGSPLSLECTVEGTSNPNLYWYRQAAGRGLQLLFYSVGIGQISSEVPQNLSASRPQDRQFILSSKKLLLSDSGFYLCAWSVGGSGANVLTFGAGSRLTVL.

V is TRBV7-9 and J is TRBJ2-7; TRBD1 matches 8 bases. With 5 bases clipped from V and 6 bases from J, the junction kept 12 bases outside the gene matches. The germline V gene has CDR1 SEHNR and CDR2 FQNEAQ (reference sequence). The CDR3 covers 15 residues. The CDR3 bases are TGTGCCAGCAGCCTGTCGGGGACAGGAAGCGCCGAGCAGTACTTC. Its translation: CASSLSGTGSAEQYF.

V and J are TRBV5-5 and TRBJ2-7; D ambiguous. This CDR3 region has 16 residues. CDR1 and CDR2 from the germline V gene are SGHKS and YYEKEE (reference sequence). The ends were cut back, 4 bases at V and 0 bases at J, with 17 bases in the middle. As DNA, the CDR3 is TGTGCCAGCAGCATCCCCCGGTTGACAACCTCCTACGAGCAGTACTTC. The encoded protein is CASSIPRLTTSYEQYF.

The J gene is TRBJ2-5, the V gene TRBV9; the match to TRBD2 covers 13 bases. J lost 5 bases, V lost 0 bases, and 10 bases had no gene match. Germline V gene data show CDR1 as SGDLS and CDR2 as YYNGEE. The length of the CDR3 is 18 residues. CDR3 in amino acids: CASSVATSGGAGGETQYF. In DNA form, the CDR3 reads TGTGCCAGCAGCGTAGCTACTAGCGGGGGGGCAGGAGGCGAGACCCAGTACTTC.

This sequence joins TRBV6-1 and TRBJ2-2; 9 nucleotides agree with TRBD1. The CDR3 covers 13 residues. The germline CDR1 and CDR2 sequences are MNHNS and SASEGT. V trimming: 8 bases; J trimming: 4 bases; junction bases outside the gene matches: 2. The CDR3 coding sequence is TGTGCCAGCCCGACAGGGGGCACCGGGGAGCTGTTTTTT. Its translation: CASPTGGTGELFF.

This rearrangement joins TRBV27 to TRBJ2-7; TRBD2 agrees at 9 bases. The V gene's germline CDR1 is MNHEY and CDR2 SMNVEV (reference sequence). CDR3 length: 15 residues. V trimming: 4 bases; J trimming: 6 bases; junction bases outside the gene matches: 10. CDR3 nucleotides: TGTGCCAGCAGTTCACGCGGGGGGGCCGACGGCGAGCAGTACTTC. This translates into CASSSRGGADGEQYF.

This clone has just one count. The chain joins TRBV27 to TRBJ1-2; 9 bases agree with TRBD1. The V gene end was trimmed by 4 bases and the J gene end by 7 bases; junction bases not matched to a gene: 4. Germline V gene data show CDR1 as MNHEY and CDR2 as SMNVEV (reference sequence). This CDR3 is 13 amino acids long. CDR3 loop: CASSSGTGRGYTF. CDR3 nucleotides: TGTGCCAGCAGTTCTGGGACAGGGCGTGGCTACACCTTC.

The chain has TRBV6-5 and TRBJ2-5, with D perhaps matching TRBD1 (6 bases). Per the germline V gene, CDR1 is MNHEY and CDR2 is SVGAGI. This CDR3 contains 14 residues. Trimming took 6 bases from V and 5 from J, leaving 16 bases between them. CDR3 coding DNA: TGTGCCAGCAGGGGGTTCGGACAGAAGGAGACCCAGTACTTC. Amino acid sequence: CASRGFGQKETQYF.

This clone was found many times. The chain recombines TRBV6-4 with TRBJ1-5; 10 positions match TRBD1. This CDR3 region has 13 residues. Germline values: CDR1 MRHNA, CDR2 SNTAGT. After removal of 10 bases from V and 7 bases from J, the junction contained 7 bases not matched to a gene. CDR3 nucleotide sequence: TGTGCCAATTACCGGGACAGGGGACAGCCCCAGCATTTT. Translation: CANYRDRGQPQHF.

The chain couples TRBV6-1 to TRBJ1-2; the D is unclear. The length of the CDR3 is 12 residues. Trimming pared 10 bases from V and 8 bases from J, leaving 17 bases between. Germline CDR1 MNHNS, CDR2 SASEGT. The CDR3 protein is CATSNGQAGYTF. CDR3 coding DNA: TGTGCCACCTCCAACGGTCAGGCAGGCTACACCTTC.

CDR3 residues: CASSQDTGEGFADTQYF. CDR3 nucleotides: TGTGCCAGCAGCCAAGATACCGGGGAAGGTTTTGCAGATACGCAGTATTTT. The chain links TRBV4-2 to TRBJ2-3, with D maybe TRBD2 (5 bases). The V end was cut by 0 bases, the J end by 4 bases, with 17 bases between. The germline V gene has CDR1 LGHNA and CDR2 YNFKEQ. The CDR3 extends over 17 amino acids.

V is TRBV5-4 and J is TRBJ1-2; D remains unclear. Germline CDR1 and CDR2: SGHNT and YYREEE (reference sequence). This CDR3 has 13 residues. Trimming cost V 0 bases and J 12 bases, with 15 bases left between them. In DNA form, the CDR3 reads TGTGCCAGCAGCTTGGATGGGATCGGGAAGAACACCTTC. Protein product: CASSLDGIGKNTF.

This sequence joins TRBV6-1 and TRBJ1-2, with D unresolved. V was cut by 2 bases and J by 4 bases, with 11 bases left in between. CDR1 is MNHNS and CDR2 is SASEGT in the germline V gene. CDR3 length equals 14 residues. The CDR3, as DNA: TGTGCCAGCAGTGAACTGGGTGAGGGCTATGGCTACACCTTC. Its protein is CASSELGEGYGYTF.

This clone is a singleton in its sample. The rearrangement links TRBV6-9 to TRBJ2-1, with 7 bases matching TRBD1. CDR1 is MNHGY and CDR2 is SVAAGI in the germline V gene. Germline trimming cut 6 bases from V and 2 bases from J; bases unmatched to any gene: 13. The CDR3 consists of 17 residues. CDR3 DNA: TGTGCCAGCAGCTGCGAAAAACAGGGGAAAGCCTACAATGAGCAGTTCTTC. This sequence encodes CASSCEKQGKAYNEQFF.

V gene TRBV5-4 combines with J gene TRBJ2-7; 7 bases fit TRBD1. CDR3 length: 14 amino acids. Trimming cost V 4 bases and J 1 base; bases outside gene matches: 5. Germline loops: CDR1 SGHNT, CDR2 YYREEE (reference sequence). CDR3: CASSRQGRSYEQYF. The CDR3, as DNA: TGTGCCAGCAGCCGACAGGGAAGATCCTACGAGCAGTACTTC.